A single sample gave rise to the 5 T cell receptor beta chains below, sequenced in a study of blood T cell repertoires in COVID-19 (TCRdb year 2020). The library was prepared using the immunoSEQ multiplex PCR assay. The table was pulled from immuneACCESS by TCRdb, which kept in-frame rearrangements only. Such tables lose some clones; where checked, under half of the loss comes from unresolved V genes, and the rest has no known cause. Recorded for this sample are around 200,000 clones; around 90% of them occurred a single time. The ten largest make up around 2.7% of the sample. The sample taken for sequencing was peripheral blood. The receptors shown here come from a man between 35 and 55 years old with active or convalescent COVID-19.

The chain is built from TRBV5-1 and TRBJ1-1, with a weak D call TRBD1 (5 bases). Germline CDR1 reads SGHRS; CDR2 reads YFSETQ. The CDR3 has 13 amino acids. V shed 1 base and J shed 8 bases, with 12 bases lying between them. The CDR3 coding sequence is TGCGCCAGCAGCTTGACCAGCCGGGGGGAAGCTTTCTTT. Protein sequence: CASSLTSRGEAFF.

The gene calls are TRBV10-2 and TRBJ1-3; D possibly corresponds to TRBD1 (6 bases). The V and J ends lost 7 bases and 4 bases respectively, with 11 bases between them. The CDR3 has 13 residues. Per the germline V gene, CDR1 is WSHSY and CDR2 is SAAADI. In DNA form, the CDR3 reads TGCGCCAGCACCCAGGGGATCGGAAACACCATATATTTT. It yields the protein CASTQGIGNTIYF.

V usage is TRBV19 and J usage is TRBJ2-1; D ambiguous. The CDR3 has 14 amino acids. Germline loops: CDR1 LNHDA, CDR2 SQIVND (reference sequence). V was cut by 4 bases and J by 1 base, with 8 bases left in between. In DNA form, the CDR3 reads TGTGCCAGTAGTAGAGCTGTTTCCTACAATGAGCAGTTCTTC. The encoded protein is CASSRAVSYNEQFF. Using reference TRBV19 and TRBJ2-1 for the parts outside the CDR3, the full variable domain is DGGITQSPKYLFRKEGQNVTLSCEQNLNHDAMYWYRQDPGQGLRLIYYSQIVNDFQKGDIAEGYSVSREKKESFPLTVTSAQKNPTAFYLCASSRAVSYNEQFFGPGTRLTVL.

V gene TRBV5-4 combines with J gene TRBJ2-2, with D tentatively TRBD1 (5 bases). The V end lost 0 bases, the J end lost 4 bases, and 7 bases lay between the germline ends. The CDR3 is made up of 14 amino acids. Germline CDR1 is SGHNT and CDR2 is YYREEE (reference sequence). CDR3 in DNA: TGTGCCAGCAGCTTGGCTGGGGCCACCGGGGAGCTGTTTTTT. Translating it yields CASSLAGATGELFF. The full variable domain, its missing parts supplied by reference TRBV5-4 and TRBJ2-2, is ETGVTQSPTHLIKTRGQQVTLRCSSQSGHNTVSWYQQALGQGPQFIFQYYREEENGRGNFPPRFSGLQFPNYSSELNVNALELDDSALYLCASSLAGATGELFFGEGSRLTVL.

This sequence joins TRBV12-3 or TRBV12-4 and TRBJ1-1; D is unclear. The CDR3 runs to 13 residues. V lost 7 bases and J lost 0, with 9 bases in between. The CDR3 nucleotides read TGTGCCAGCACCCTCGTTATGAACACTGAAGCTTTCTTT. The encoded protein is CASTLVMNTEAFF.